This TCR beta chain emerged from a study of blood T cell repertoires in COVID-19. Sequencing used immunoSEQ multiplex PCR; TCRdb keeps in-frame clones, though not all of them. The table shows over 40,000 clones, with 85% to 95% occurring only once. Germline trimming cut 5 bases from V and 2 bases from J; bases unmatched to any gene: 2. In germline, CDR1 is MNHEY, CDR2 SVGEGT. This CDR3 comprises 14 residues. Sequencing was performed on peripheral blood. This clonotype was obtained from a woman over 75 with acute or convalescent COVID-19. The chain has TRBV6-2 or TRBV6-3 and TRBJ1-5; 8 bases are shared with TRBD1. Here the CDR3 reads CASSNRGGNQPQHF. In nucleotides, the CDR3 is TGTGCCAGCAGTAACAGGGGGGGCAATCAGCCCCAGCATTTT.